The rows below give T cell receptor beta chains drawn from one sample of a study of graft-versus-host responses after intestinal transplantation. Clones were read by immunoSEQ multiplex PCR, and TCRdb kept only the in-frame ones, dropping some. The sample holds about 130,000 clones, approximately 94% seen once. Antigens for these TCRs are unknown. This material consisted of unstimulated CD4+ T cells sorted from spleen or lymph node cells, taken before intestinal transplant. These receptor sequences come from a human donor who received an intestinal transplant. Each CDR3 is given with its conserved first and last residue. D genes are given only for firm matches. The size field is filled for only some rows; it gives once, few, many or a size class.

TGTGCCAGTAGTCCGGGACAGGGGCCACGGCCCCAGCATTTT | CASSPGQGPRPQHF | TRBV19 | TRBD1 | NA | TRBJ1-5
TGTGCCAGCAGTTCTCGAGCCTACGACAGGAACACTGAAGCTTTCTTT | CASSSRAYDRNTEAFF | TRBV6-6 | NA | NA | TRBJ1-1
TGTGCCAGCAGTGAACGGCGGGGGAACACTGAAGCTTTCTTT | CASSERRGNTEAFF | TRBV2 | NA | few | TRBJ1-1
TGTGCCAGCAGTGTGACAGGGGGGAACACTGAAGCTTTCTTT | CASSVTGGNTEAFF | TRBV25-1 | TRBD1 | NA | TRBJ1-1
TGTGCCAGCAGTTTTAAATCGCCGGGACCAACCTACGAGCAGTACTTC | CASSFKSPGPTYEQYF | TRBV27 | NA | once | TRBJ2-7
TGTGCCAGTAGTTTTTGGGAATCTGGGGCCAACGTCCTGACTTTC | CASSFWESGANVLTF | TRBV19 | NA | NA | TRBJ2-6
TGTGCCAGCTCAAGGGCTACAGGGGGCTGGAATAATTCACCCCTCCACTTT | CASSRATGGWNNSPLHF | TRBV18 | TRBD1 | NA | TRBJ1-6
TGTGCCAGCAGTGACTCCGGGACAGGGGGCGACGAGCAGTACTTC | CASSDSGTGGDEQYF | TRBV6-1 | TRBD1 | NA | TRBJ2-7
TGTGCCAGAAGCTTGGGCACAGGGAGGTCCACTGAAGCTTTCTTT | CARSLGTGRSTEAFF | TRBV5-3 | NA | NA | TRBJ1-1
TGTGCCAGCAGCGCCTCCAGTCGGGGAGAGCAGTTCTTC | CASSASSRGEQFF | TRBV7-3 | NA | NA | TRBJ2-1
TGTGCCAGCAGCGTCCGGGCCCCCGGCGATTCACCCCTCCACTTT | CASSVRAPGDSPLHF | TRBV5-5 | NA | NA | TRBJ1-6
TGCGCCAGCAGCCCGGGACGGATCTACGAGCAGTACTTC | CASSPGRIYEQYF | TRBV5-1 | NA | NA | TRBJ2-7
TGCGCCAGCAGAACCTCAGGGGGGGTTGTCTACAATGAGCAGTTCTTC | CASRTSGGVVYNEQFF | TRBV5-1 | NA | NA | TRBJ2-1
TGTGCCAGCAGCCGGAGGCGCGGAGAGACCCAGTACTTC | CASSRRRGETQYF | TRBV5-4 | NA | NA | TRBJ2-5
TGTGCCAGCAGTTCCCGCCTGAACACTGAAGCTTTCTTT | CASSSRLNTEAFF | TRBV6-5 | NA | NA | TRBJ1-1
TGTGCCAGCTTGTGGCGGGGGGGAGGAGAGACCCAGTACTTC | CASLWRGGGETQYF | TRBV6-1 | TRBD2 | NA | TRBJ2-5
TGTGCCAGCAGCTTTAAAGGGGCGGATGAAAAACTGTTTTTT | CASSFKGADEKLFF | TRBV5-4 | NA | NA | TRBJ1-4
TGTGCCAGCAGCTTAGCGTTCCGCCCCGGGGGTACAGATACGCAGTATTTT | CASSLAFRPGGTDTQYF | TRBV7-6 | NA | NA | TRBJ2-3
TGTGCCAGCAACGGACAGGACGCGAACACCGGGGAGCTGTTTTTT | CASNGQDANTGELFF | TRBV2 | TRBD1 | once | TRBJ2-2
TGTGCCAGCAGCACCGGGACAGGGTATGGCTACACCTTC | CASSTGTGYGYTF | TRBV5-4 | TRBD1 | NA | TRBJ1-2
TGTGCCAGCAGCTTATACCGACCTGACTCCTATAATTCACCCCTCCACTTT | CASSLYRPDSYNSPLHF | TRBV7-8 | NA | NA | TRBJ1-6
TGCGCCAGCAGCTTGCCACAGGGAGGTGTCGAAAAACTGTTTTTT | CASSLPQGGVEKLFF | TRBV5-1 | NA | NA | TRBJ1-4
TGTGCCAGCTCACCAGCTAGCCAAGAGACCCAGTACTTC | CASSPASQETQYF | TRBV18 | NA | NA | TRBJ2-5
TGTGCCAGCAGTCAGGGTGAAGTTCTAGACGAGCAGTACTTC | CASSQGEVLDEQYF | TRBV2 | NA | NA | TRBJ2-7
TGTGCCAGCAGCAACCCACAGGGAGCTCATAGCAATCAGCCCCAGCATTTT | CASSNPQGAHSNQPQHF | TRBV21-1 | NA | NA | TRBJ1-5
TGTGCCAGCAGTAAACAGGGGGCGATTAATTCACCCCTCCACTTT | CASSKQGAINSPLHF | TRBV6-6 | TRBD1 | once | TRBJ1-6
TGCGCCAGCACTCGACAGGGGGCTCTAGAAACTGAAGCTTTCTTT | CASTRQGALETEAFF | TRBV5-1 | TRBD1 | NA | TRBJ1-1
TGTGCCAGCAGCCCGAACGGGAACACTGAAGCTTTCTTT | CASSPNGNTEAFF | TRBV6-5 | NA | NA | TRBJ1-1
TGTGCCAGCTCACCATCGACAGGGGCACAAGAGACCCAGTACTTC | CASSPSTGAQETQYF | TRBV18 | TRBD1 | NA | TRBJ2-5
TGTGCCAGCAGCGCAACAGATAGCAATCAGCCCCAGCATTTT | CASSATDSNQPQHF | TRBV9 | NA | NA | TRBJ1-5
TGTGCCAGTAGTATAGGCGCGAACACCGGGGAGCTGTTTTTT | CASSIGANTGELFF | TRBV19 | NA | few | TRBJ2-2
TGTGCCAGCAGCCTGGACGTGGGAAGCGCAGATACGCAGTATTTT | CASSLDVGSADTQYF | TRBV5-4 | NA | NA | TRBJ2-3
TGTGCCAGCAGCTTAAGGGGGCTGGGGGATGTGACCCAGTACTTC | CASSLRGLGDVTQYF | TRBV11-1 | TRBD1 | NA | TRBJ2-5
TGTGCCAGCACCGGATCTGGCGGGGGGGAGTACGAGCAGTACTTC | CASTGSGGGEYEQYF | TRBV6-4 | TRBD2 | NA | TRBJ2-7
TGCGCCAGCAGCCTCCCTCAGGGTTTCACAGATACGCAGTATTTT | CASSLPQGFTDTQYF | TRBV4-1 | NA | NA | TRBJ2-3
TGTGCCAGCTCACCGCAACTGAACACTGAAGCTTTCTTT | CASSPQLNTEAFF | TRBV18 | NA | NA | TRBJ1-1
TGTGCCAGCTCATGGGGGGTCGGCGGCTCCTACAATGAGCAGTTCTTC | CASSWGVGGSYNEQFF | TRBV18 | NA | few | TRBJ2-1